The 25 T cell receptor beta chains in this list originate from one sample, sequenced in a study of response to subunit inactivated influenza vaccine. Each CDR3 protein is one row after TCRdb ran MiXCR on the RT-PCR reads. The sample has about 580,000 distinct CDR3 sequences, 12% to 15% seen once. Sequences were derived from PBMCs from blood, sampled about 11 days after vaccination. These receptors all come from a man over 45 who received an inactivated influenza vaccine.

V and J are TRBV20-1 and TRBJ1-5; TRBD1 is a possible D gene (5 bases). In germline, CDR1 is DFQATT, CDR2 SNEGSKA (reference sequence). The CDR3 covers 15 residues. V shed 5 bases and J shed 2 bases, with 16 bases lying between them. CDR3 DNA: TGCAGTGCTGAGGGGAGGATTTGGGGCAATCAGCCCCAGCATTTT. Protein product: CSAEGRIWGNQPQHF.

This clonotype was observed a few times. The gene calls are TRBV21-1 and TRBJ1-1; TRBD1 is the table's D call, not checked against the DNA. TRBV21-1 is listed as a pseudogene. The CDR3 spans 16 residues. The CDR3 loop reads CASSKGQQEENTEAFF. The CDR3 DNA is TGTGCCAGCAGCAAAGGGCAACAGGAGGAGAACACTGAAGCTTTCTTT.

This chain links TRBV7-8 with TRBJ1-1; D gene ambiguous. V lost 2 bases and J lost 0, with 10 bases in between. The CDR3 contains 15 residues. Germline CDR1 and CDR2: SGHVS and FQNEAQ. CDR3 bases: TGTGCCAGCAGCTTAAGCGTGGTGCTGAACACTGAAGCTTTCTTT. Protein sequence: CASSLSVVLNTEAFF.

This clonotype was picked up many times. The rearrangement uses TRBV5-6 and TRBJ1-6, with D possibly matching TRBD1 (5 bases). Trimming took 3 bases from V and 13 from J, leaving 11 bases between them. Germline lookup yields CDR1 SGHDT and CDR2 YYEEEE. The CDR3 has 12 amino acids. The CDR3 sequence: CASSSLRDPLHF. In nucleotides, the CDR3 is TGTGCCAGCAGCTCTCTAAGGGACCCCCTCCACTTT.

This clonotype was seen a handful of times. This chain joins TRBV10-3 and TRBJ2-7; 8 bases map to TRBD2. Germline CDR1 and CDR2: ENHRY and SYGVKD. The CDR3 loop spans 16 amino acids. J lost 0 bases, V lost 3 bases, and 7 bases had no gene match. This chain's CDR3 is CAISDLAGPDSYEQYF. CDR3 sequence (DNA): TGTGCCATCAGTGATCTAGCGGGCCCTGACTCCTACGAGCAGTACTTC.

The CDR3 DNA is TGTGCCAGCAGTTACTCGACGAGCTATGAGCAGTTCTTC. Its translation: CASSYSTSYEQFF. V usage is TRBV6-5 and J usage is TRBJ2-1; D not certain. The CDR3 totals 13 residues. Germline V gene sequence: CDR1 MNHEY, CDR2 SVGAGI. Trimming stripped 0 bases from V and 8 bases from J, with 8 bases between.

The chain is built from TRBV2 and TRBJ2-1; no clear D. CDR3 length: 13 amino acids. Germline CDR1 SNHLY, CDR2 FYNNEI. Trimming left V 4 bases short and J 5 bases short, with 9 bases between. CDR3 amino acids: CASSGARDNEQFF. CDR3 bases: TGTGCCAGCAGTGGTGCTCGGGACAATGAGCAGTTCTTC.

This clonotype was seen a handful of times. The rearrangement links TRBV5-1 to TRBJ2-1, with 8 positions matching TRBD1. Germline V lookup: CDR1 SGHRS, CDR2 YFSETQ. J was trimmed by 6 bases and V by 4 bases; bases with no gene match: 15. The CDR3 extends over 17 amino acids. CDR3 bases: TGCGCCAGCAGCCCACCCCGACTCGGACAGGGTCCCAATGAGCAGTTCTTC. This encodes CASSPPRLGQGPNEQFF.

The CDR3 spells CASSLVVGQGYGYTF. The CDR3, as DNA: TGTGCCAGCAGCTTGGTTGTTGGGCAGGGCTATGGCTACACCTTC. The chain links TRBV5-5 to TRBJ1-2; D might be TRBD1 (5 bases). V lost 0 bases and J 4 bases, leaving 13 bases between the germline ends. CDR3 length: 15 amino acids. Germline CDR1 SGHKS, CDR2 YYEKEE (reference sequence).

J is TRBJ1-3 and V is TRBV3-1; D is possibly TRBD1 (6 bases). Germline loops: CDR1 LGHDT, CDR2 YNNKEL (reference sequence). This CDR3 contains 15 residues. The V end was cut by 1 base, the J end by 6 bases, with 13 bases between. CDR3 in amino acids: CASSQVSRGENTIYF. The CDR3 nucleotides read TGTGCCAGCAGCCAAGTCAGCAGGGGCGAAAACACCATATATTTT.

In this sample, this clonotype turned up many times. The chain is built from TRBV28 and TRBJ1-1; tentatively, D is TRBD1 (5 bases). CDR1 and CDR2 from the germline V gene are MDHEN and SYDVKM. The CDR3 contains 14 residues. Trimming removed 7 bases at V and 4 bases at J, with 16 bases between. The DNA of the CDR3 is TGTGCCAGCACCGTCCAGGGACGGGCCACTGAAGCTTTCTTT. Translating gives CASTVQGRATEAFF.

In its sample, this clonotype was seen a few times. V usage is TRBV11-1 and J usage is TRBJ1-1; D remains unclear. Germline assignment: CDR1 SGHAT and CDR2 FQDESV (reference sequence). The V gene lost 1 base and the J gene lost 1 base, with 7 bases spanning the gap. The CDR3 spans 14 residues. The CDR3 DNA reads as TGTGCCAGCAGCTTAGTGGTGCCGAACACTGAAGCTTTCTTT. It specifies CASSLVVPNTEAFF. Full variable domain (outside the CDR3, taken from reference TRBV11-1 and TRBJ1-1): EAEVAQSPRYKITEKSQAVAFWCDPISGHATLYWYRQILGQGPELLVQFQDESVVDDSQLPKDRFSAERLKGVDSTLKIQPAELGDSAMYLCASSLVVPNTEAFFGQGTRLTVV.

V gene TRBV12-3 or TRBV12-4 combines with J gene TRBJ2-3; either TRBD1 or TRBD2 may supply D (5 bases each). The CDR3 extends over 17 amino acids. V was cut by 7 bases and J by 2 bases, with 22 bases left in between. The CDR3 nucleotides are TGTGCCAGCACCGGGGCCGGGACGGGGTCCACCACAGATACGCAGTATTTT. As protein: CASTGAGTGSTTDTQYF.

CDR3 DNA: TGTGCCAGCAGCTTAGCGGAATGGAGCTCCTACGAGCAGTACTTC. It codes for CASSLAEWSSYEQYF. This chain connects TRBV7-2 to TRBJ2-7; the D is unclear. Trimming removed 0 bases from V and 0 bases from J, with 9 bases in between. Germline V gene sequence: CDR1 SGHTA, CDR2 FQGNSA. The CDR3 loop spans 15 amino acids.

This clonotype has at least ten counts. The rearrangement joins TRBV7-6 to TRBJ2-7, with 7 nucleotides matching TRBD1. Germline assignment: CDR1 SGHVS and CDR2 FNYEAQ. CDR3 length equals 14 residues. The V gene end was trimmed by 2 bases and the J gene end by 1 base; junction bases not matched to a gene: 2. CDR3: CASSLRGQSYEQYF. Written as DNA, the CDR3 is TGTGCCAGCAGCTTACGGGGACAGTCCTACGAGCAGTACTTC.

This clonotype was counted many times. This chain connects TRBV20-1 to TRBJ2-3; 9 bases align to TRBD1. The germline gives CDR1 DFQATT, CDR2 SNEGSKA (reference sequence). With V trimmed by 5 bases and J by 5 bases, 8 bases remained unmatched. The CDR3 has 14 residues. The CDR3 DNA sequence: TGCAGTGCTGGAAACAGGGGGCACGGAGATACGCAGTATTTT. Translated: CSAGNRGHGDTQYF.

This CDR3 is CSASPAWGSPLHF. The CDR3 region has the DNA TGCAGCGCTAGTCCGGCTTGGGGGTCACCCCTCCACTTT. The chain is built from TRBV29-1 and TRBJ1-6; D perhaps matches TRBD1 (5 bases). CDR3 length equals 13 residues. With 7 bases removed from V and 10 bases from J, the gap between germline ends came to 17 bases. The V gene's germline CDR1 is SQVTM and CDR2 ANQGSEA.

The rearrangement uses TRBV6-1 and TRBJ1-6; 7 bases align to TRBD1. Germline V gene lookup returns CDR1 MNHNS and CDR2 SASEGT. The CDR3 spans 14 residues. Trimming at V came to 6 bases and at J to 9 bases, leaving 8 bases not matched to a gene. The CDR3 loop reads CASSPAGTVSPLHF. The CDR3 DNA is TGTGCCAGCAGCCCCGCCGGGACAGTTTCACCCCTCCACTTT.

The chain carries TRBV20-1 and TRBJ2-3, with 11 positions matching TRBD2. V lost 6 bases and J lost 7; bases outside the gene matches: 9. The length of the CDR3 is 14 residues. Germline V gene lookup returns CDR1 DFQATT and CDR2 SNEGSKA (reference sequence). This CDR3 reads CSARGTSGSHTQYF. The CDR3 bases are TGCAGTGCGCGGGGGACTAGCGGATCACATACGCAGTATTTT.

This clonotype was detected ten times or more. The CDR3 reads CASSSSSTEAFF. CDR3 nucleotide sequence: TGCGCCAGCAGCAGTTCGAGCACTGAAGCTTTCTTT. The chain combines TRBV5-1 with TRBJ1-1; no definite D call. The length of the CDR3 is 12 residues. V was cut by 4 bases and J by 4 bases, with 8 bases left in between. Per germline, CDR1 SGHRS and CDR2 YFSETQ.

This clonotype was found a few times. In DNA form, the CDR3 reads TGTGCCAGCACCCGGACAGGCCTCTCCTACGAGCAGTACTTC. This codes for CASTRTGLSYEQYF. The chain employs TRBV12-3 or TRBV12-4 and TRBJ2-7; TRBD1 agrees at 7 bases. The CDR3 has 14 residues. The V and J ends lost 7 bases and 0 bases, in that order; junction bases with no gene match: 6.

This chain uses TRBV4-3 with TRBJ2-1; D is perhaps TRBD1 or TRBD2 (5 bases each). V lost 0 bases, J lost 2 bases, and 14 bases lay in between. This CDR3 is 17 amino acids long. Germline V gene data show CDR1 as LGHNA and CDR2 as YSLEER. This CDR3 is CASSQESVGPTYNEQFF. CDR3 bases: TGCGCCAGCAGCCAAGAAAGTGTGGGACCTACCTACAATGAGCAGTTCTTC.

The chain is built from TRBV9 and TRBJ2-1; TRBD1 aligns across 9 bases. The ends lost 1 base at V and 9 bases at J; junction bases unmatched: 11. CDR3 length equals 16 residues. Germline V gene data show CDR1 as SGDLS and CDR2 as YYNGEE. CDR3: CASSVYTGTGNREQFF. The CDR3 bases are TGTGCCAGCAGCGTATACACCGGGACAGGGAATCGTGAGCAGTTCTTC. Together with reference TRBV9 and TRBJ2-1, the CDR3 gives the full variable domain: DSGVTQTPKHLITATGQRVTLRCSPRSGDLSVYWYQQSLDQGLQFLIQYYNGEERAKGNILERFSAQQFPDLHSELNLSSLELGDSALYFCASSVYTGTGNREQFFGPGTRLTVL.

There are a few counts of this clonotype. This chain joins TRBV5-5 and TRBJ1-4; D not resolved. Germline V gives CDR1 SGHKS, CDR2 YYEKEE (reference sequence). Between the trimmed V and J ends, which lost 1 base and 6 bases, there was a span of 10 bases. This CDR3 contains 14 residues. CDR3 in DNA: TGTGCCAGCAGCTTGTTTCCGGTAGATGAAAAACTGTTTTTT. This encodes CASSLFPVDEKLFF.

This rearrangement joins TRBV18 to TRBJ2-5, with D perhaps TRBD2 (5 bases). The CDR3 runs to 15 residues. Looked up from germline, CDR1 is KGHSH and CDR2 is LQKENI. V was shortened by 6 bases and J by 7 bases, with 21 bases between the two germline ends. The CDR3 sequence is CASSPPRGQEGTQYF. The DNA for the CDR3 is TGTGCCAGCTCTCCCCCCCGAGGGCAAGAGGGGACCCAGTACTTC.